This record covers a single T cell receptor (beta chain). The source of the sample is a study of blood T cell repertoires in COVID-19. For the study at large: Material from acute and convalescent COVID-19 was sourced from the United States, Italy and Spain. PBMCs, B-cell-depleted T cells, or T cells provided the cDNA or gDNA that made up the material.

Original processing methods: Estimation of nucleated cell counts was performed using reference gene primer amplification. Repertoires were generated with immunoSEQ multiplex PCR, while TCRdb's copy carries only in-frame clones and drops some. From that table come the V and J calls and clone size; the DNA was used to work out D and trimming. Of 90,000 or so clones listed, less than 95% are singletons. This CDR3 contains 13 residues. CDR1 is GTSNPN and CDR2 is SVGIG in the germline V gene (reference sequence). With 4 bases removed from V and 2 bases from J, the gap between germline ends came to 11 bases.

Sequenced: peripheral blood. The source is a young man with COVID-19, enrolled during active disease. This chain joins TRBV30 and TRBJ1-1; D is unresolved. In DNA, the CDR3 is TGTGCCTGGACTCCGGGTCAAAACACTGAAGCTTTCTTT. Translated, it gives CAWTPGQNTEAFF.